This T cell receptor beta chain came from a study of monozygotic twins with inflammatory bowel disease. Regarding the study as a whole: IBD patients, compared with healthy twins, shared fewer clonotypes with others (especially with disease activity).

Template switching appended UMIs that held a 6-nucleotide sample barcode. TCRdb reanalyzed the 5' RACE reads and collapses them to one entry per CDR3 protein, without DNA. The data include 350,000 to 400,000 distinct CDR3 sequences; the top ten clones carry just over 2.5%. Points on this clonotype: What it recognizes is unknown.

Per the germline V gene, CDR1 is MNHEY and CDR2 is SMNVEV (reference sequence). The CDR3 runs 13 residues. Collection of a roughly 2.4 ml blood sample took place per donor. This sequence joins TRBV27 and TRBJ2-7. This clonotype originated in a human donor with ulcerative colitis or Crohn's disease, or a healthy co-twin of an affected twin (not recorded which). Specimen: blood. This chain's CDR3 is CASSYQWSYEQYF.